This TCR beta chain was identified in a study of post-analysis software for immune sequencing data (dated by TCRdb to between 2015 and 2016). For the study in its entirety: Relapsing-remitting, secondary progressive and progressive-relapsing multiple sclerosis were recorded as disease courses, and subtype annotation was lacking for some patients. The multiple sclerosis patient repertoires were compared with about a dozen previously published healthy control repertoires from donors aged about 6 to 28 years. A subset of samples was prepared in parallel using single-end sample barcoding, then pooled and co-amplified after Illumina adapter ligation.

For this clonotype: It lacks a known antigen. Base qualities are not provided; no much larger clone lies one nucleotide away.

To demonstrate the VDJtools post-analysis software, TCR beta repertoires were profiled from the peripheral blood of some 12 young patients with multiple sclerosis. The multiple sclerosis patients were children and adolescents ranging in age from roughly 6 to 15 years. V gives up 1 base and J gives up 3 bases, and the segment between their germline ends measures 14 bases. Its CDR3 holds 16 amino acids, cysteine through phenylalanine. The DNA shown is the 48-base CDR3, in frame from base 1. CDR1 MNHNS and CDR2 SASEGT are derived from the germline V gene. Libraries were made using PCR. For sequencing, an Illumina HiSeq 2500 was employed. To reduce PCR and sequencing biases, unique molecular identifiers were built into the TCR beta cDNA libraries. About 500,000 cDNA molecules were obtained for every 1 to 10 million input T cells, so each molecule roughly corresponded to one T cell. The same protocol used for the earlier healthy control dataset was applied to prepare and sequence the patient libraries. Within a given batch, samples were prepared together, multiplexed and sequenced on the same HiSeq lane. For the original study's pipeline: Raw barcoded reads were processed with MIGEC, and single-read molecular identifier groups were discarded before consensus assembly and CDR3 extraction. VDJtools was used for post-analysis of the clonotype tables, with diversity normalized by down-sampling every dataset to the smallest sample size. To correct batch-related cross-sample contamination, repertoire overlap clustering matched CDR3 amino acid sequences but not nucleotide sequences. TCRdb took the public reads, trimmed them with fastp at Q25, ran MiXCR for clone calling and kept in-frame beta chains. Each record represents a unique CDR3 protein, reported with the most common genes and DNA among its rows. These V and J calls derive from TCRdb rather than the authors' analysis. The table for this sample lists roughly 600,000 distinct CDR3 sequences; 40% to 50% of them were counted only once. Of the sample, roughly 1.8% falls within the top ten clones.

The study at large found these results: Compared with controls, multiple sclerosis patients had significantly lower normalized Chao1 diversity, a finding suggesting substantial peripheral T-cell clonal expansion. When samples were clustered directly using the F measure, samples prepared in the same batch co-clustered strongly, which prompted a batch-effect correction. Roughly 5 TRBV segments, including TRBV5-6, TRBV5-1 and TRBV20-1, were significantly more frequent in patients than controls. The multiple sclerosis patient group was slightly younger than the control group.

Source material: blood. This sequence originates from a girl aged 10-17 years with multiple sclerosis. The sequence joins TRBV6-1 to TRBJ2-3, with the D gene too uncertain to name. Here the CDR3 is given as CASSEGPALETDTQYF. The DNA reads TGTGCCAGCAGTGAAGGACCGGCGCTAGAAACAGATACGCAGTATTTT.